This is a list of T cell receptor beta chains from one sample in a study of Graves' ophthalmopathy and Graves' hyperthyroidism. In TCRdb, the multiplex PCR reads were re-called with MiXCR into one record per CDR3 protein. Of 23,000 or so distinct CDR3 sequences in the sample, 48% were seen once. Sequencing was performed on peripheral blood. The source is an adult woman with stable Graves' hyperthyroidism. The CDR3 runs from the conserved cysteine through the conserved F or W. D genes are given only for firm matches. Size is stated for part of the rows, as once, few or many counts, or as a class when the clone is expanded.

CDR3 DNA: TGCAGCGCATTTACCGGGACAGCCCCCTACGAGCAGTACTTC
CDR3 protein: CSAFTGTAPYEQYF
V gene: TRBV29-1
CDR3 length: 14
D gene: TRBD1
J gene: TRBJ2-7
clone size: NA

CDR3 DNA: TGCAGTGCTAGAGATACAGGGGGCAGAGATACGCAGTATTTT
CDR3 protein: CSARDTGGRDTQYF
V gene: TRBV20-1
CDR3 length: 14
D gene: TRBD1
J gene: TRBJ2-3
clone size: NA

CDR3 DNA: TGCAGTGCTAGAGCGGCTAGCGGGAGAGGAGCGTGGGAGCAGTACTTC
CDR3 protein: CSARAASGRGAWEQYF
V gene: TRBV20-1
CDR3 length: 16
D gene: TRBD2
J gene: TRBJ2-7
clone size: NA

CDR3 DNA: TGTGCCAGCAGCCCCATGACTAGCGGGAGGGCCTTCGTAGATGAGCAGTTCTTC
CDR3 protein: CASSPMTSGRAFVDEQFF
V gene: TRBV7-9
CDR3 length: 18
D gene: TRBD2
J gene: TRBJ2-1
clone size: NA

CDR3 DNA: TGCAGCACCGTGGCGGGTCCCCACGAGCAGTACTTC
CDR3 protein: CSTVAGPHEQYF
V gene: TRBV20-1
CDR3 length: 12
D gene: NA
J gene: TRBJ2-7
clone size: medium-sized

CDR3 DNA: TGTGCCAGCAGCGTAGCAGGTGCCCCCACTGAAGCTTTCTTT
CDR3 protein: CASSVAGAPTEAFF
V gene: TRBV9
CDR3 length: 14
D gene: NA
J gene: TRBJ1-1
clone size: many

CDR3 DNA: TGCAGTGCTACTGGAGGGGGTTCACCCCTCAACTTT
CDR3 protein: CSATGGGSPLNF
V gene: TRBV20-1
CDR3 length: 12
D gene: NA
J gene: TRBJ1-6
clone size: NA

CDR3 DNA: TGTGCCTGGAGTGATCTACAGGTAACTCAGCCCCAGCATTTT
CDR3 protein: CAWSDLQVTQPQHF
V gene: TRBV30
CDR3 length: 14
D gene: NA
J gene: TRBJ1-5
clone size: many

CDR3 DNA: TGTGCCACCAAGGGTTCAGGGACAGGGCCCGAGCAGTACTTC
CDR3 protein: CATKGSGTGPEQYF
V gene: TRBV2
CDR3 length: 14
D gene: TRBD1
J gene: TRBJ2-7
clone size: once

CDR3 DNA: TGTGCCAGCTCACCCCAGGAACGTGGCTACACCTTC
CDR3 protein: CASSPQERGYTF
V gene: TRBV18
CDR3 length: 12
D gene: NA
J gene: TRBJ1-2
clone size: many

CDR3 DNA: TGTGCCAGCAGTGAAGGTCTAGCGTTCGCCTACAATGAGCAGTTCTTC
CDR3 protein: CASSEGLAFAYNEQFF
V gene: TRBV2
CDR3 length: 16
D gene: NA
J gene: TRBJ2-1
clone size: few

CDR3 DNA: TGCGCCAGCAGCTTGGGACAGGGGGTCACTGAAGCTTTCTTT
CDR3 protein: CASSLGQGVTEAFF
V gene: TRBV5-1
CDR3 length: 14
D gene: TRBD1
J gene: TRBJ1-1
clone size: NA

CDR3 DNA: TGTACCAGCAGGGAGGGAGGGGTCGGGGAGCAGTACTTC
CDR3 protein: CTSREGGVGEQYF
V gene: TRBV6-1
CDR3 length: 13
D gene: TRBD2
J gene: TRBJ2-7
clone size: NA

CDR3 DNA: TGTGCCAGCAGAGGTGGTATTGCAACTAATGAGCAGTTCTTC
CDR3 protein: CASRGGIATNEQFF
V gene: TRBV6-1
CDR3 length: 14
D gene: NA
J gene: TRBJ2-1
clone size: NA

CDR3 DNA: TGTGCCACCAGTGACCCTAGCGGGAGGAACTACAATGAGCAGTTCTTC
CDR3 protein: CATSDPSGRNYNEQFF
V gene: TRBV24-1
CDR3 length: 16
D gene: TRBD2
J gene: TRBJ2-1
clone size: NA

CDR3 DNA: TGTGCCAGCAGCCAAGAAGGTAGCGGGAACCCCGCAGATACGCAGTATTTT
CDR3 protein: CASSQEGSGNPADTQYF
V gene: TRBV3-1
CDR3 length: 17
D gene: TRBD2
J gene: TRBJ2-3
clone size: many

CDR3 DNA: TGTGCCAGCAGCGTAGGTGGCGGGAACCTCTACAATGAGCAGTATTTT
CDR3 protein: CASSVGGGNLYNEQYF
V gene: TRBV9
CDR3 length: 16
D gene: NA
J gene: TRBJ2-3
clone size: once